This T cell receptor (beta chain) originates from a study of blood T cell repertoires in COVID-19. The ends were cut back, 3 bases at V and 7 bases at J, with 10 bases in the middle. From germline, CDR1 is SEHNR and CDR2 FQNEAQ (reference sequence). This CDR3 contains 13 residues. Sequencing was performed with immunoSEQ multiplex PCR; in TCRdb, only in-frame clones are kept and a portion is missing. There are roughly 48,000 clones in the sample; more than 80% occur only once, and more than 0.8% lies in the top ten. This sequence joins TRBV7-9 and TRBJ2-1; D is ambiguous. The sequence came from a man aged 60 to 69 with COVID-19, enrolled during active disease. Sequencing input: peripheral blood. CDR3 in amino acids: CASSLARFNEQFF. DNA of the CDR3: TGTGCCAGCAGCTTGGCTAGGTTTAATGAGCAGTTCTTC. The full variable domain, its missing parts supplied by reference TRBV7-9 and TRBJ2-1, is DTGVSQNPRHKITKRGQNVTFRCDPISEHNRLYWYRQTLGQGPEFLTYFQNEAQLEKSRLLSDRFSAERPKGSFSTLEIQRTEQGDSAMYLCASSLARFNEQFFGPGTRLTVL.